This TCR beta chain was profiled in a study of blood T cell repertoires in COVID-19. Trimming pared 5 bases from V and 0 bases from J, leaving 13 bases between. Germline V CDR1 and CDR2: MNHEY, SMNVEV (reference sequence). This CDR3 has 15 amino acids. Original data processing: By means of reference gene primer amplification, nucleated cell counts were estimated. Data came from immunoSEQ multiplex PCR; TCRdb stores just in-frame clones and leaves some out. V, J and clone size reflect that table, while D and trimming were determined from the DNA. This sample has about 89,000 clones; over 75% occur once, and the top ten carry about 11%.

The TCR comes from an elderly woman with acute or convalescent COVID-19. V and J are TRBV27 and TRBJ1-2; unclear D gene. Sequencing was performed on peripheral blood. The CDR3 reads CASSPREGTNYGYTF. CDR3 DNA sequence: TGTGCCAGCAGTCCCCGGGAGGGTACTAACTATGGCTACACCTTC.